The 2 T cell receptor beta chains listed next were all sequenced from one sample in a study of blood T cell repertoires in COVID-19. Assay: immunoSEQ multiplex PCR; the TCRdb copy retains only in-frame clones and omits some. The sample has 250,000 or so clones; 88% are singletons. The sample comprised peripheral blood. The receptors were gathered from a woman aged 60-75 years with acute or convalescent COVID-19.

The chain uses TRBV24-1 and TRBJ1-1, with TRBD1 identical over 7 bases. CDR3 size: 18 residues. Unmatched junction bases numbered 9, after V lost 0 bases and J lost 0 bases. Germline V CDR1 and CDR2: KGHDR, SFDVKD. CDR3 DNA: TGTGCCACCAGTGATTTGGGACAGGCCCTGTCCGTGAACACTGAAGCTTTCTTT. Encoded protein: CATSDLGQALSVNTEAFF.

The chain links TRBV6-5 to TRBJ1-1; 7 bases line up with TRBD1. CDR1 is MNHEY, CDR2 SVGAGI, per germline. The trim removed 4 bases at V and 1 base at J, leaving 6 bases unmatched. The CDR3 spans 15 residues. The CDR3 region has the DNA TGTGCCAGCAGTTTCGACAGGGCGGGGAACACTGAAGCTTTCTTT. Amino acid sequence: CASSFDRAGNTEAFF.